The 22 T cell receptor beta chains presented below share a single source sample, sequenced in a study of cytomegalovirus exposure and HLA in healthy donors. Assay: immunoSEQ multiplex PCR; the TCRdb copy retains only in-frame clones and omits some. Here the sample spans tens of thousands of clones, approximately 93% being singletons. The sequenced sample was PBMCs. All receptors come from a man aged 18 to 35 in good health and CMV-seropositive.

The chain combines TRBV18 with TRBJ2-2; perhaps TRBD1 as D (6 bases). V was cut by 3 bases and J by 3 bases, with 14 bases left in between. Per the germline V gene, CDR1 is KGHSH and CDR2 is LQKENI. This CDR3 comprises 16 residues. The CDR3 loop is CASSPLGTTDTGELFF. The CDR3 DNA reads as TGTGCCAGCTCACCTCTCGGGACAACAGACACCGGGGAGCTGTTTTTT.

V is TRBV19 and J is TRBJ1-2; D not certain. Germline CDR1 and CDR2: LNHDA and SQIVND (reference sequence). The CDR3 sequence is 14 residues long. V lost 6 bases and J lost 4, with 15 bases in between. CDR3 in amino acids: CASSLSVESYGYTF. Here the CDR3 DNA reads TGTGCCAGTAGCCTCTCAGTGGAGTCCTATGGCTACACCTTC.

The sample holds a few counts of this clone. The chain links TRBV6-4 to TRBJ2-1, with 12 bases matching TRBD2. V was pared by 6 bases and J by 8 bases, with 8 bases of the junction left unmatched. There are 15 residues in the CDR3. Germline V gene sequence: CDR1 MRHNA, CDR2 SNTAGT. CDR3 sequence: CASSILAGGSDEQFF. CDR3 bases: TGTGCCAGCAGCATACTAGCGGGAGGTTCTGATGAGCAGTTCTTC.

The chain employs TRBV28 and TRBJ2-7, with D perhaps matching TRBD1 (5 bases). This CDR3 has 14 amino acids. The V gene lost 3 bases and the J gene lost 3 bases, with 12 bases spanning the gap. Germline V gene sequence: CDR1 MDHEN, CDR2 SYDVKM. The chain's CDR3 is CASSFRTINYEQYF. CDR3 sequence (DNA): TGTGCCAGCAGTTTCCGGACAATTAACTACGAGCAGTACTTC.

The J gene is TRBJ2-7, the V gene TRBV9; D is unresolved. The CDR3 has 14 amino acids. V lost 1 base to trimming and J lost 1 base, with 9 bases between them. Germline V CDR1 and CDR2: SGDLS, YYNGEE. The CDR3 is CASSVLVSSYEQYF. The CDR3, as DNA: TGTGCCAGCAGCGTATTGGTCAGTTCCTACGAGCAGTACTTC.

This rearrangement joins TRBV6-6 to TRBJ2-7; TRBD1 agrees at 8 bases. This CDR3 region has 14 residues. The V gene end was trimmed by 5 bases and the J gene end by 3 bases; junction bases not matched to a gene: 6. Germline CDR1 and CDR2: MNHNY and SVGAGI (reference sequence). CDR3 DNA: TGTGCCAGCAGTCGGGACAGGCGGAGCTACGAGCAGTACTTC. This encodes CASSRDRRSYEQYF.

This clone was seen just once. The J gene is TRBJ1-2, the V gene TRBV6-5, with D possibly being TRBD1 (6 bases). Trimming left V 3 bases short and J 8 bases short, with 16 bases between. Germline CDR1 reads MNHEY; CDR2 reads SVGAGI. The CDR3 is 14 residues long. CDR3 sequence reads: CASSYGPQGRGYTF. The CDR3 DNA reads TGTGCCAGCAGTTATGGCCCACAGGGTCGAGGCTACACCTTC.

The chain has TRBV12-5 and TRBJ2-1; 7 bases match TRBD1. After removal of 7 bases from V and 2 bases from J, the junction contained 8 bases not matched to a gene. This CDR3 is 15 amino acids long. CDR1 is LGHNT and CDR2 is FRNRAP in the germline V gene. The CDR3 loop is CASAFGTEAYNEQFF. The CDR3 nucleotides are TGTGCTAGTGCCTTCGGGACAGAAGCCTACAATGAGCAGTTCTTC.

V and J are TRBV4-3 and TRBJ2-7, with 8 positions matching TRBD1. This CDR3 contains 17 residues. The ends lost 1 base at V and 4 bases at J; junction bases unmatched: 12. CDR1 and CDR2 from the germline V gene are LGHNA and YSLEER. CDR3 nucleotides: TGCGCCAGCAGCCAAGTTCTCCCCAGGCAGGGGGCTTACGAGCAGTACTTC. Translation gives CASSQVLPRQGAYEQYF.

J is TRBJ1-2 and V is TRBV29-1; the match to TRBD1 covers 7 bases. This CDR3 spans 14 amino acids. The junction had 9 bases not matched to a gene; V was cut back by 5 bases and J by 3 bases. The germline gives CDR1 SQVTM, CDR2 ANQGSEA. The CDR3 here is CSVRHRQGDYGYTF. The DNA of the CDR3 is TGCAGCGTTCGCCACCGACAGGGTGACTATGGCTACACCTTC.

The rearrangement joins TRBV9 to TRBJ2-7, with TRBD1 as a possible D gene (7 bases). Germline V gives CDR1 SGDLS, CDR2 YYNGEE. The CDR3 has 16 amino acids. Trimming took 3 bases from V and 5 from J, leaving 21 bases between them. The CDR3 nucleotides are TGTGCCAGCAGCGCAGGGGGGACAGACAGACTACACGAGCAGTACTTC. The encoded protein is CASSAGGTDRLHEQYF.

As regards this clone: A junction boundary mismatches the germline segment, possibly from a read error. V is TRBV7-9 and J is TRBJ1-5, with unresolved D. The CDR3 is 12 residues long. Germline CDR1 and CDR2: SEHNR and FQNEAQ (reference sequence). The CDR3 DNA sequence: TGTGCCAGCAGCTTACCCAATGAGCCCCAGCATTTT. Translation gives CASSLPNEPQHF. Variable domain in full (rest from reference TRBV7-9 and TRBJ1-5): DTGVSQNPRHKITKRGQNVTFRCDPISEHNRLYWYRQTLGQGPEFLTYFQNEAQLEKSRLLSDRFSAERPKGSFSTLEIQRTEQGDSAMYLCASSLPNEPQHFGDGTRLSIL.

The gene calls are TRBV5-4 and TRBJ2-1; 8 bases fit TRBD1. Germline V gene lookup returns CDR1 SGHNT and CDR2 YYREEE (reference sequence). This CDR3 has 15 amino acids. Trimming cost V 4 bases and J 7 bases; bases outside gene matches: 10. CDR3 sequence: CASSPGTGYRNEQFF. CDR3 in DNA: TGTGCCAGCAGCCCCGGGACAGGTTATCGTAATGAGCAGTTCTTC.

The gene calls are TRBV4-1 and TRBJ2-2, with a possible D match to TRBD2 (6 bases). CDR1 MGHRA and CDR2 YSYEKL come from the germline V gene. Trimming left V 1 base short and J 2 bases short, with 11 bases between. CDR3 length: 16 residues. The CDR3 is CASSQGLARNTGELFF. The CDR3 DNA is TGCGCCAGCAGCCAAGGGCTAGCGCGTAACACCGGGGAGCTGTTTTTT.

This clone was seen a handful of times. This rearrangement joins TRBV6-6 to TRBJ1-1; 7 nucleotides agree with TRBD1. The CDR3 contains 14 residues. CDR1 is MNHNY and CDR2 is SVGAGI in the germline V gene (reference sequence). V shed 3 bases, J shed 4 bases, and the junction held 5 bases outside the gene matches. The CDR3 spells CASSYQDRTTEAFF. CDR3 bases: TGTGCCAGCAGTTATCAGGACAGGACCACTGAAGCTTTCTTT.

V and J are TRBV28 and TRBJ2-2; 7 bases agree with TRBD1. The CDR3 extends over 16 amino acids. V was pared by 5 bases and J by 2 bases, with 8 bases of the junction left unmatched. Germline CDR1 MDHEN, CDR2 SYDVKM. The CDR3 region is CASSARDSLNTGELFF. CDR3 DNA sequence: TGTGCCAGCAGTGCCCGGGACAGCCTAAACACCGGGGAGCTGTTTTTT.

The V gene is TRBV6-5, the J gene TRBJ1-1; no clear D gene. This CDR3 has 13 residues. V gave up 6 bases and J gave up 4 bases, with 12 bases separating them. CDR1 is MNHEY and CDR2 is SVGAGI in the germline V gene. For the CDR3, the DNA is TGTGCCAGCAGCTACCACGGTTCCACTGAAGCTTTCTTT. Its protein product is CASSYHGSTEAFF.

V and J are TRBV19 and TRBJ2-1, with a possible D match to TRBD1 (6 bases). This CDR3 has 18 amino acids. Germline lookup yields CDR1 LNHDA and CDR2 SQIVND (reference sequence). Trimming stripped 0 bases from V and 9 bases from J, with 24 bases between. The CDR3 protein is CASSIDPAPDSLSGEQFF. The CDR3 nucleotides are TGTGCCAGTAGTATAGACCCCGCCCCGGACAGCTTAAGTGGTGAGCAGTTCTTC.

The chain combines TRBV13 with TRBJ2-7; 10 nucleotides agree with TRBD2. In germline, CDR1 is PRHDT, CDR2 FYEKMQ (reference sequence). The CDR3 spans 15 residues. V trimming: 5 bases; J trimming: 2 bases; junction bases outside the gene matches: 6. In DNA, the CDR3 is TGTGCCAGCAGCCAAGAGCGGGAGGGCCCCTACGAGCAGTACTTC. This gives the protein CASSQEREGPYEQYF.

J is TRBJ2-2 and V is TRBV6-1; 9 bases are shared with TRBD2. Germline trimming cut 4 bases from V and 4 bases from J; bases unmatched to any gene: 4. Germline CDR1 and CDR2: MNHNS and SASEGT. The CDR3 covers 15 residues. CDR3 nucleotide sequence: TGTGCCAGCAGTGTAGCGGGAGCTGTCACCGGGGAGCTGTTTTTT. Translation: CASSVAGAVTGELFF.

This sequence joins TRBV5-6 and TRBJ2-6; the D gene is possibly TRBD2 (5 bases). V dropped 5 bases and J dropped 0 bases, with 12 bases sitting between them. Germline V gene lookup returns CDR1 SGHDT and CDR2 YYEEEE. The CDR3 covers 16 residues. CDR3 in DNA: TGTGCCAGCAGAATCTACGGGGTCTCTGGGGCCAACGTCCTGACTTTC. Translated: CASRIYGVSGANVLTF. Drawing the rest from reference TRBV5-6 and TRBJ2-6, the complete variable domain is DAGVTQSPTHLIKTRGQQVTLRCSPKSGHDTVSWYQQALGQGPQFIFQYYEEEERQRGNFPDRFSGHQFPNYSSELNVNALLLGDSALYLCASRIYGVSGANVLTFGAGSRLTVL.

This chain joins TRBV11-3 and TRBJ1-5; 8 bases line up with TRBD1. The germline gives CDR1 SGHNT, CDR2 YENEEA. The CDR3 sequence is 15 residues long. Losses at the gene ends were 3 bases for V and 4 bases for J; bases not matched to a gene: 5. The CDR3 sequence is CASSFRDRSNQPQHF. CDR3 bases: TGTGCCAGCAGCTTCCGGGACAGGTCTAATCAGCCCCAGCATTTT. The full variable domain, in which reference TRBV11-3 and TRBJ1-5 provide the parts outside the CDR3, is EAGVVQSPRYKIIEKKQPVAFWCNPISGHNTLYWYLQNLGQGPELLIRYENEEAVDDSQLPKDRFSAERLKGVDSTLKIQPAELGDSAVYLCASSFRDRSNQPQHFGDGTRLSIL.